Listed here are 2 T cell receptor beta chains from one sample, sequenced in a study of CD8+CD57+ T cells in acquired aplastic anemia. Individuals selected for sequencing had exhibited CD8+CD57+ cell expansion on flow cytometry. CDR3 and TCR beta VDJ profiling relied on a genomic DNA template. Via MiXCR, TCRdb re-called the reads, giving one row per CDR3 protein. Among about 190,000 distinct CDR3 sequences, 40% to 55% were seen once, and the ten largest hold 8% to 10%. Sequencing was carried out using sorted CD4+, CD8+, or CD8+CD57+ T cells (not recorded which) from PBMCs. The receptors here all came from a human donor with aplastic anemia.

This clonotype was picked up many times. The chain employs TRBV19 and TRBJ2-5; 12 nucleotides line up with TRBD1. Germline CDR1 LNHDA, CDR2 SQIVND (reference sequence). Germline trimming cut 6 bases from V and 5 bases from J; bases unmatched to any gene: 7. This CDR3 is 15 amino acids long. The CDR3 DNA follows: TGTGCCAGTAGCCTCCGGGACAGGGGGCGCGAGACCCAGTACTTC. Translating it yields CASSLRDRGRETQYF.

This clonotype has a count of ten or more. The CDR3 sequence: CASSLEPVLSYEQYF. The CDR3 bases are TGTGCCAGCAGCTTAGAGCCAGTTTTATCCTACGAGCAGTACTTC. The V call is TRBV11-2, the J call TRBJ2-7; D gene uncertain. The V gene lost 0 bases and the J gene lost 1 base, with 10 bases spanning the gap. There are 15 residues in the CDR3. CDR1 and CDR2 from the germline V gene are SGHAT and FQNNGV. The variable domain in full, with the rest retrieved from reference TRBV11-2 and TRBJ2-7, is EAGVAQSPRYKIIEKRQSVAFWCNPISGHATLYWYQQILGQGPKLLIQFQNNGVVDDSQLPKDRFSAERLKGVDSTLKIQPAKLEDSAVYLCASSLEPVLSYEQYFGPGTRLTVT.